Listed below are T cell receptor beta chains from one sample, sequenced in a study of vaccination and CD4 T cells after COVID-19. TCRdb processed the PCR reads anew with MiXCR; each CDR3 protein has one entry. The top ten clones hold about 1.1% of a sample with more than 12,000 distinct CDR3 sequences, approximately 69% of them seen once. This specimen consisted of CD4+ T cells from blood, obtained after SARS-CoV-2 vaccination. These receptors originate from a human donor who had recovered from COVID-19. The CDR3 runs from the conserved cysteine through the conserved F or W. D genes are given only for firm matches. Size tells how often a clone was seen (once, few, many) or the class of an expanded clone, and some rows leave it out.

>12|.|few|TRBV7-9|TRBJ1-6
TGTGCCAGCAGCCCTGAAAATTCACCCCTCCACTTT
CASSPENSPLHF
>12|TRBD1|few|TRBV20-1|TRBJ1-2
TGCAGTGCTGATAGACAGGGTGATGGCTACACCTTC
CSADRQGDGYTF
>15|TRBD2|.|TRBV20-1|TRBJ2-2
TGCAGTGCGCCGACGCCGGGGGGGCAAACCGGGGAGCTGTTTTTT
CSAPTPGGQTGELFF
>17|TRBD2|.|TRBV6-5|TRBJ2-2
TGTGCCAGCAGTTACTCACTAGCGGGATTTCGTACCGGGGAGCTGTTTTTT
CASSYSLAGFRTGELFF
>15|TRBD2|.|TRBV7-9|TRBJ2-1
TGTGCCAGCAGCTTCAGGACTAGCGGAGACAATGAGCAGTTCTTC
CASSFRTSGDNEQFF
>15|TRBD2|.|TRBV20-1|TRBJ2-7
TGCAGTGCTATATTACTAGCGGGGGGAGGGTACGAGCAGTACTTC
CSAILLAGGGYEQYF
>12|.|few|TRBV20-1|TRBJ1-5
TGCAGTGCTAGAGAAGGGGACCAGCCCCAGCATTTT
CSAREGDQPQHF
>15|TRBD1|.|TRBV2|TRBJ2-7
TGTGCCAGCAGCGGACAGGGGGCGAGCTCCTACGAGCAGTACTTC
CASSGQGASSYEQYF
>15|.|.|TRBV2|TRBJ2-4
TGTGCCAGCAGGAAAGAGAGGATAGCCAAAAACATTCAGTACTTC
CASRKERIAKNIQYF
>11|TRBD2|.|TRBV10-3|TRBJ2-3
TGTGCCAGCTCCACTAGCGGGACGCAGTATTTT
CASSTSGTQYF
>14|TRBD1|.|TRBV2|TRBJ2-3
TGTGCCAGCAGTAGACAGGGGTCGGCAGATACGCAGTATTTT
CASSRQGSADTQYF
>14|.|once|TRBV6-1|TRBJ2-7
TGTGCCAGCAGGCGGCAGGGGAGCTCCTACGAGCAGTACTTC
CASRRQGSSYEQYF
>14|.|few|TRBV30|TRBJ1-6
TGTGCCTGGAGTGTAAGGAGCCCTTCATCACCCCTCCACTTT
CAWSVRSPSSPLHF
>14|TRBD1|.|TRBV20-1|TRBJ1-2
TGCAGTGCCGCCGGGACAGCGAAACCGGATGGCTACACCTTC
CSAAGTAKPDGYTF
>15|TRBD2|.|TRBV12-3/TRBV12-4|TRBJ2-5
TGTGCCAGCAGTCCCCCCCATCCGGGAGGAGAGACCCAGTACTTC
CASSPPHPGGETQYF
>17|.|.|TRBV27|TRBJ2-1
TGTGCCAGCAGTTTGGGGTGGGGAACCGTCGGGTACAATGAGCAGTTCTTC
CASSLGWGTVGYNEQFF
>15|TRBD2|.|TRBV28|TRBJ2-5
TGTGCCAGCAGTTTAGGTGTTGCGGGGGTGGAGACCCAGTACTTC
CASSLGVAGVETQYF
>14|.|.|TRBV7-9|TRBJ2-7
TGTGCCAGCAGTTTAAGTAGCGTTGACTACGAGCAGTACTTC
CASSLSSVDYEQYF
>14|.|.|TRBV18|TRBJ1-5
TGTGCCAGCTCGGGAGGGGGTAGCAATCAGCCCCAGCATTTT
CASSGGGSNQPQHF
>15|TRBD2|.|TRBV5-1|TRBJ2-3
TGCGCCAGCAGCGCGGGACTAGCGGGAGAGGGTACGCAGTATTTT
CASSAGLAGEGTQYF
>13|.|.|TRBV6-2/TRBV6-3|TRBJ1-1
TGTGCCAACAGCCCGTCGGGGGCCACTGAAGCTTTCTTT
CANSPSGATEAFF
>15|.|.|TRBV2|TRBJ1-6
TGTGCCAGCAGTGAAGATATGGTTTATAATTCACCCCTCCACTTT
CASSEDMVYNSPLHF
>15|.|.|TRBV11-2|TRBJ2-7
TGTGCCAGCAGCCCGAGCAGGGTGGAGTCCTACGAGCAGTACTTC
CASSPSRVESYEQYF
>16|.|few|TRBV10-3|TRBJ2-2
TGTGCCATCAGTTCGGAACGAGTAATCGACACCGGGGAGCTGTTTTTT
CAISSERVIDTGELFF
>15|TRBD2|few|TRBV7-2|TRBJ2-5
TGTGCCAGCAGCATCCGGACTAGCGGGAAGGAGACCCAGTACTTC
CASSIRTSGKETQYF
>14|TRBD1|.|TRBV7-8|TRBJ1-4
TGTGCCAGCAGCTTAGGGTCCGACAGGGGAAGCCCGTTTTTT
CASSLGSDRGSPFF
>14|.|.|TRBV6-2/TRBV6-3|TRBJ1-1
TGTGCCATCACACCGGGGGGTCGGGACACTGAAGCTTTCTTT
CAITPGGRDTEAFF
>17|TRBD1|.|TRBV6-5|TRBJ1-2
TGTGCCAGCAGTTTCCTTTACAGGGGCGAGACTAACTATGGCTACACCTTC
CASSFLYRGETNYGYTF
>17|TRBD2|.|TRBV5-1|TRBJ2-3
TGCGCCAGCAGCCCCTACCTTAGCGGGGGGAGCACAGATACGCAGTATTTT
CASSPYLSGGSTDTQYF
>17|.|.|TRBV4-1|TRBJ1-5
TGCGCCAGCAGCCAAGTCAAGCTCCGGGGAAGCAATCAGCCCCAGCATTTT
CASSQVKLRGSNQPQHF
>15|.|once|TRBV7-9|TRBJ2-2
TGTGCCAGCAGCTTAGAAGGGGTCGGGATCGGGGAGCTGTTTTTT
CASSLEGVGIGELFF
>14|TRBD2|few|TRBV20-1|TRBJ2-3
TGCAGTGCTCTGGCCAGCGGGAACACAGATACGCAGTATTTT
CSALASGNTDTQYF
>16|TRBD2|.|TRBV7-9|TRBJ2-1
TGCGCCAGCAGCTTGCCCGCTAGCGGGAGGGCCAATGAGCAGTTCTTC
CASSLPASGRANEQFF
>15|.|.|TRBV19|TRBJ1-5
TGTGCCAGTAATGCGAGGGGTAGGGGCAATCAGCCCCAGCATTTT
CASNARGRGNQPQHF
>13|.|.|TRBV5-1|TRBJ1-1
TGCGCCAGCAGCTGGGGACATCCCCTTGAAGCTTTCTTT
CASSWGHPLEAFF
>14|.|few|TRBV27|TRBJ1-3
TGTGCCAGCAGTTTAGCAGGGGATGGAAACACCATATATTTT
CASSLAGDGNTIYF
>15|.|few|TRBV19|TRBJ1-5
TGTGCCAGTAGTAGATTCGGGATCACCAATCAGCCCCAGCATTTT
CASSRFGITNQPQHF